This TCR beta chain emerged from a study of T cells in Graves' hyperthyroidism and ophthalmopathy. Absence of ophthalmopathy progression within 18 months defined stable Graves' hyperthyroidism. Newly diagnosed hyperthyroidism, duration under 2 months, in patients aged 18 to 65. Cells are PBMCs isolated from over 7.5 ml of fresh blood. Study results and limitations: Most clonotypes that expanded in the thyroid above 0.001 also showed up in blood.

This clonotype was seen only a few times. The target antigen is unknown. TCR beta CDR3 regions were amplified from RNA transcripts. Researchers ran a first-round RT-PCR on the TCR CDR3 using the HTBI primer set. From the multiplex PCR reads, TCRdb called clonotypes with MiXCR, one entry per CDR3 protein. The sample consists of around 800,000 distinct CDR3 sequences, over 35% of them appearing once. V was trimmed by 6 bases and J by 6 bases, leaving 14 bases between them. The CDR3 runs 13 residues. In germline, CDR1 is MRHNA, CDR2 SNTAGT. The sequencing sample was made of blood. This clonotype originated in a young man with Graves' hyperthyroidism. The chain couples TRBV6-4 to TRBJ1-2, with no clear D. This chain's CDR3 is CASSQSGVHGYTF. The CDR3 DNA follows: TGTGCCAGCAGCCAGAGCGGAGTCCATGGCTACACCTTC.